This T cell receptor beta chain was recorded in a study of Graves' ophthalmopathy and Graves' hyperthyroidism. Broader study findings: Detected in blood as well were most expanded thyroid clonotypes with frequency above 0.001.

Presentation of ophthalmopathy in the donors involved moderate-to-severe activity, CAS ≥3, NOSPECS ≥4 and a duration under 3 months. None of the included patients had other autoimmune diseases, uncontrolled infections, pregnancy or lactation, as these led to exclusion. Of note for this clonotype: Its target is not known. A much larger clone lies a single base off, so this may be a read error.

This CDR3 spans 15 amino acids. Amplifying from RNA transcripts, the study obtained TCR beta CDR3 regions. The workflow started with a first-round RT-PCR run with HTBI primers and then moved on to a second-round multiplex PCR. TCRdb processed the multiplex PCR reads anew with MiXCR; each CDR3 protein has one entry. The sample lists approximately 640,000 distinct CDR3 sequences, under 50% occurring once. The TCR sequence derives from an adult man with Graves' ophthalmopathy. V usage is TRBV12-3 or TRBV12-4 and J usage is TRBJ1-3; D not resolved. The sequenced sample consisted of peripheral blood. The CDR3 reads CVSRYTSGSGNTIYF. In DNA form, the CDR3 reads TGTGTCAGCAGATACACGAGTGGATCTGGAAACACCATATATTTT.